One and the same sample provided the 10 T cell receptor beta chains below, sequenced in a study of blood T cells in healthy people across ages. A J-beta primer mix and a sample-barcoded 5' primer were used in a second PCR of about 7 to 12 cycles. TCRdb itself ran the 5' RACE reads through MiXCR, one entry per CDR3 protein. The sample lists fewer than 1,000,000 distinct CDR3 sequences, around 45% seen once, with about a fifth in the top ten. Sequenced material: blood. The receptor source for this set is a man between 60 and 70 years old in good health.

About this clonotype itself: Given a much more abundant clone one base away, this may be a read error. This chain connects TRBV7-2 to TRBJ2-7; tentatively, D is TRBD2 (6 bases). The CDR3 spans 14 residues. V lost 5 bases and J 4 bases, leaving 15 bases between the germline ends. Germline V gives CDR1 SGHTA, CDR2 FQGNSA. CDR3 in amino acids: CASSVGGGRYEQYF. The DNA for the CDR3 is TGTGCCAGCAGCGTGGGAGGTGGGAGGTACGAGCAGTACTTC.

The chain has TRBV4-3 and TRBJ2-1; D is undetermined. This CDR3 comprises 13 residues. V gave up 3 bases and J gave up 13 bases, with 16 bases separating them. Germline V gives CDR1 LGHNA, CDR2 YSLEER. The CDR3 loop is CASSHEVVETQFF. DNA for the CDR3: TGCGCCAGCAGCCATGAAGTAGTGGAGACCCAGTTCTTC.

This clonotype was detected many times. CDR3 residues: CASSLGLEQFF. In DNA, the CDR3 is TGTGCCAGCAGCCTAGGACTCGAGCAGTTCTTC. This chain joins TRBV12-3 or TRBV12-4 and TRBJ2-1; D might be TRBD2 (5 bases). The CDR3 extends over 11 amino acids. V shed 6 bases and J shed 10 bases, with 10 bases lying between them.

This clonotype was counted a few times. The V and J genes are TRBV20-1 and TRBJ2-4; 10 bases match TRBD1. The DNA end lines up better with TRBJ2-5; the J call may be wrong. Germline V gene data show CDR1 as DFQATT and CDR2 as SNEGSKA (reference sequence). The length of the CDR3 is 14 residues. The CDR3, as DNA: TGCAGTACTACCGGGACAGGGGTTTTAGAGACCCAGTACTTC. As protein: CSTTGTGVLETQYF.

V is TRBV10-1 and J is TRBJ2-7, with D perhaps matching TRBD1 (7 bases). This CDR3 comprises 15 residues. The V gene's germline CDR1 is WNHNN and CDR2 SYGVQD (reference sequence). V was clipped by 2 bases and J by 3 bases, with 14 bases between them. The CDR3 protein is CASSEGGTAFYEQYF. The CDR3 DNA sequence: TGCGCCAGCAGTGAGGGGGGGACAGCTTTCTACGAGCAGTACTTC.

The V call is TRBV12-5, the J call TRBJ2-3, with D hard to call. The germline V gene has CDR1 LGHNT and CDR2 FRNRAP. The length of the CDR3 is 15 residues. V was cut by 3 bases and J by 7 bases, with 17 bases left in between. The CDR3, as DNA: TGTGCTAGTGGTTTAACTGGCGGCCACCCCTATACGCAGTATTTT. Amino acid sequence: CASGLTGGHPYTQYF. Based on the CDR3 plus reference TRBV12-5 and TRBJ2-3, the full variable domain is DARVTQTPRHKVTEMGQEVTMRCQPILGHNTVFWYRQTMMQGLELLAYFRNRAPLDDSGMPKDRFSAEMPDATLATLKIQPSEPRDSAVYFCASGLTGGHPYTQYFGPGTRLTVL.

The rearrangement uses TRBV7-2 and TRBJ2-7; possibly TRBD1 or TRBD2 for D (6 bases each). Trimming stripped 0 bases from V and 4 bases from J, with 13 bases between. CDR3 length: 15 residues. CDR1 and CDR2 (germline): SGHTA, FQGNSA. CDR3 nucleotide sequence: TGTGCCAGCAGCTTAGCATGGGGGGCTCAGTACGAGCAGTACTTC. Protein product: CASSLAWGAQYEQYF.

This chain uses TRBV7-2 with TRBJ1-4; tentative D call: TRBD1 (5 bases). Trimming removed 3 bases at V and 8 bases at J, with 16 bases between. Looked up from germline, CDR1 is SGHTA and CDR2 is FQGNSA. This CDR3 is built from 15 residues. The chain's CDR3 is CASSFLGGVREKLFF. CDR3 sequence (DNA): TGTGCCAGCAGCTTCCTTGGGGGGGTACGGGAAAAACTGTTTTTT.

There are a few counts of this clonotype. The rearrangement links TRBV6-2 or TRBV6-3 to TRBJ2-1; 10 nucleotides align to TRBD2. The junction had 8 bases not matched to a gene; V was cut back by 5 bases and J by 4 bases. CDR3 length: 16 amino acids. Germline V gene sequence: CDR1 MNHEY, CDR2 SVGEGT. CDR3 in amino acids: CASSQLLAGAYNEQFF. CDR3 nucleotide sequence: TGTGCCAGCAGTCAGCTTCTAGCGGGGGCGTACAATGAGCAGTTCTTC.

V and J are TRBV4-2 and TRBJ2-1, with D perhaps matching TRBD2 (7 bases). CDR1 is LGHNA and CDR2 is YNFKEQ in the germline V gene. The CDR3 runs 17 residues. The V end was cut by 3 bases, the J end by 1 base, with 16 bases between. This CDR3 reads CASSHPAGADSYNEQFF. The CDR3 DNA follows: TGTGCCAGCAGCCATCCTGCGGGGGCCGATTCCTACAATGAGCAGTTCTTC.